This is a list of T cell receptor beta chains from one sample in a study of Graves' ophthalmopathy and Graves' hyperthyroidism. One entry per CDR3 protein results from TCRdb running MiXCR on the multiplex PCR reads. The sample shows 500,000 to 600,000 distinct CDR3 sequences, less than 45% of them seen only once. The sequenced material came from peripheral blood or thyroid tissue (not recorded which). Receptor source: an adult man with Graves' hyperthyroidism. The CDR3 runs from the conserved cysteine through the conserved F or W. The D gene is left open where the match is weak. Expanded clones are given a class, and other clones once, few, many or no size at all.

TRBJ2-1 | TRBV7-3 | NA | NA | TGTGCCAGCAGCTTATCCCTAGGAGACAATGAGCAGTTCTTC | CASSLSLGDNEQFF
TRBJ1-1 | TRBV24-1 | TRBD1 | NA | TGTGCCAGCAGTGCCTGGACAGGATTGAACACTGAAGCTTTCTTT | CASSAWTGLNTEAFF
TRBJ2-1 | TRBV12-3/TRBV12-4 | TRBD2 | NA | TGTGCCAGCACCCCCCCGGGACTAGGCAATGAGCAGTTCTTC | CASTPPGLGNEQFF
TRBJ2-7 | TRBV6-5 | NA | many | TGTGCCAGCAGTCTGACAGAGGCCTACGAGCAGTACTTC | CASSLTEAYEQYF
TRBJ1-6 | TRBV2 | NA | many | TGTGCCAGCAGAGGTACAGCTTATAATTCACCCCTCCACTTT | CASRGTAYNSPLHF
TRBJ1-1 | TRBV29-1 | NA | NA | TGCAGCGTTGGGGTAGCGGGAGGGTACACTGAAGCTTTCTTT | CSVGVAGGYTEAFF
TRBJ1-2 | TRBV2 | TRBD1 | many | TGTGCCAGCAGCCCCGGACAGGGGTTGGATTTGGATGGCTACACCTTC | CASSPGQGLDLDGYTF
TRBJ2-3 | TRBV9 | NA | NA | TGTGCCAGCAGCGTAGGGTTGGAGACGGGAGCTAGCACAGATACGCAGTATTTT | CASSVGLETGASTDTQYF
TRBJ1-1 | TRBV25-1 | NA | once | TGTGCCAGCAGTGAAGGAAAGGGGGAAGGGGACACTGAAGCTTTCTTT | CASSEGKGEGDTEAFF
TRBJ2-7 | TRBV19 | TRBD1 | many | TGTGCCAGTAGTAAGACAGGGATCTACGAGCAGTACTTC | CASSKTGIYEQYF
TRBJ1-4 | TRBV30 | NA | NA | TGTGCCTGGAGCACGTTCAATGAAAAACTGTTTTTT | CAWSTFNEKLFF
TRBJ1-6 | TRBV2 | NA | NA | TGTGCCAGCAGTGCTAGATCGCCGGACTTGGGAAATTCACCCCTCCACTTT | CASSARSPDLGNSPLHF
TRBJ1-1 | TRBV18 | NA | NA | TGTGCCAGCTCACCTCCATCCGGAGTCCGCACTGAAGCTTTCTTT | CASSPPSGVRTEAFF
TRBJ2-7 | TRBV10-3 | NA | NA | TGTGCCAGCACTCACGCGCTGGGGCGGGGAGTTTTCTACGAGCAGTACTTC | CASTHALGRGVFYEQYF
TRBJ2-2 | TRBV7-9 | NA | NA | TGTGCCAGCAGCCAAGATCTGGGGGGCACCGGGGAGCTGTTTTTT | CASSQDLGGTGELFF
TRBJ1-1 | TRBV5-8 | TRBD1 | many | TGTGCCAGCAGCTTGGGACAGGGGGCAAGGGTGAACACTGAAGCTTTCTTT | CASSLGQGARVNTEAFF
TRBJ1-1 | TRBV2 | NA | few | TGTGCCAGCAGTGAAATCGGGGTCGGTAGAGTCCTGGCTTTCTTT | CASSEIGVGRVLAFF
TRBJ2-7 | TRBV20-1 | NA | once | TGCAGTGCCAGCGTAGGAGGGATAGATACGCAGTACTTC | CSASVGGIDTQYF
TRBJ2-5 | TRBV13 | NA | few | TGTGCCAGCAGCTTAGCGACGGGGGAGATCCAAGAGACCCAGTACTTC | CASSLATGEIQETQYF
TRBJ2-7 | TRBV20-1 | NA | NA | TGCAGTGCTAGAGATCCCGGGACTGCCCCCTACGAGCAGTACTTC | CSARDPGTAPYEQYF
TRBJ1-4 | TRBV19 | NA | NA | TGTGCCAGTAGGATTCAGGACAGCCGGTCTGAAAAACTGTTTTTT | CASRIQDSRSEKLFF
TRBJ2-5 | TRBV7-9 | TRBD1 | few | TGTGCCAGCAGCTTAGCGGGGGGACAGGGGAGGGACCAAGAGACCCAGTACTTC | CASSLAGGQGRDQETQYF
TRBJ2-7 | TRBV29-1 | TRBD1 | many | TGCAGCGTGACCCTTACAGGGGCCTCCTACGAGCAGTACTTC | CSVTLTGASYEQYF
TRBJ1-5 | TRBV10-3 | NA | many | TGTGCCATCAGTGAGAAAAGGACCGCACTCCCAAATCAGCCCCAGCATTTT | CAISEKRTALPNQPQHF
TRBJ2-7 | TRBV28 | NA | few | TGTGCCAGCAGAACAGCCTACGAGCAGTACTTC | CASRTAYEQYF
TRBJ1-2 | TRBV2 | NA | NA | TGTGCCAGCAGTGAAGGGGGCGGGCCTCTTAACTATGGCTACACCTTC | CASSEGGGPLNYGYTF
TRBJ2-6 | TRBV25-1 | NA | many | TGTGCCAGCAGCGGAGGGTATGCTGGGGCCAACGTCCTGACTTTC | CASSGGYAGANVLTF
TRBJ1-6 | TRBV7-9 | NA | NA | TGTGCCAGCAGCTTGGTTACCCTCCACTTT | CASSLVTLHF
TRBJ1-1 | TRBV6-6 | NA | NA | TGTGCCAGCGGTTTACCACAGAACACTGAAGCTTTCTTT | CASGLPQNTEAFF
TRBJ2-2 | TRBV12-3/TRBV12-4 | TRBD2 | NA | TGTGCCAGCAGTTTTAAACTAGCGGGACGGGGCGGGGAGCTGTTTTTT | CASSFKLAGRGGELFF
TRBJ2-7 | TRBV2 | TRBD2 | many | TGCGCCAGCAGTGGGACTAGCGGAAACTCCTACGAGCAGTACTTC | CASSGTSGNSYEQYF
TRBJ1-1 | TRBV7-2 | TRBD1 | few | TGTGCCAGCAGTCCAAGGGACAGGGGGACGAACACTGAAGCTTTCTTT | CASSPRDRGTNTEAFF
TRBJ1-1 | TRBV7-6 | NA | many | TGTGCCAGCAGCTCTATGGGGGGGGCAGGGGTGTCGAACACTGAAGCTTTCTTT | CASSSMGGAGVSNTEAFF
TRBJ1-5 | TRBV20-1 | TRBD1 | once | TGCAGTGCTGGCTCGGGACAGGGTGGAGATCAGCCCCAGCATTTT | CSAGSGQGGDQPQHF
TRBJ1-1 | TRBV27 | NA | many | TGTGCCAGCAGTTTGGAGGGGACGGGTAGCACTGAAGCTTTCTTT | CASSLEGTGSTEAFF
TRBJ1-6 | TRBV3-1 | TRBD1 | few | TGTGCCAGCAGCCAGAAACAGGGGTGGAATTCACCCCTCCACTTT | CASSQKQGWNSPLHF
TRBJ1-5 | TRBV19 | TRBD1 | many | TGTGCCAGTAGTATACAGGGGGTTGGCAATCAGCCCCAGCATTTT | CASSIQGVGNQPQHF
TRBJ1-2 | TRBV7-9 | TRBD1 | NA | TGTGCCAGCAGCTTCCGGGACAGGGAAGCTAACTATGGCTACACCTTC | CASSFRDREANYGYTF
TRBJ1-2 | TRBV4-2 | NA | many | TGTGCCAGCAGCCAAGATTTAAGCTATGGCTACACCTTC | CASSQDLSYGYTF
TRBJ2-7 | TRBV12-3/TRBV12-4 | NA | NA | TGTGCTAGCAGTCACGACAGGTCCGGCGAGCAGTACTTC | CASSHDRSGEQYF
TRBJ2-5 | TRBV9 | NA | NA | TGTGCCAGCAGCTTACTTCCTAGCCGGGTCGACGGAGCGCAGTACTTC | CASSLLPSRVDGAQYF
TRBJ2-7 | TRBV29-1 | TRBD1 | NA | TGCAGCGTTGCCCCCGACGACAGGGGGAACTACGAGCAGTACTTC | CSVAPDDRGNYEQYF